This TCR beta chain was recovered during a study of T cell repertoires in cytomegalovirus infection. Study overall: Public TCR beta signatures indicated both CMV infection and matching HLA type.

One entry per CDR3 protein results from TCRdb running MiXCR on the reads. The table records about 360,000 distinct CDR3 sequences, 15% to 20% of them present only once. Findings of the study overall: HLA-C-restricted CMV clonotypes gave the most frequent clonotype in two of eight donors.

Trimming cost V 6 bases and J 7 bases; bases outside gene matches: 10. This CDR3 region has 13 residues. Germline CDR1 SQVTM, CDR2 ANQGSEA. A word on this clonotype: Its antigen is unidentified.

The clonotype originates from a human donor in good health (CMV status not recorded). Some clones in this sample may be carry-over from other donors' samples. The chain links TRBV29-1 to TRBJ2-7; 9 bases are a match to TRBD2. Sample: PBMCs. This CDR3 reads CSVRVNLAGEQYF. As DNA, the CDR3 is TGCAGCGTGCGCGTAAATCTAGCGGGGGAGCAGTACTTC.